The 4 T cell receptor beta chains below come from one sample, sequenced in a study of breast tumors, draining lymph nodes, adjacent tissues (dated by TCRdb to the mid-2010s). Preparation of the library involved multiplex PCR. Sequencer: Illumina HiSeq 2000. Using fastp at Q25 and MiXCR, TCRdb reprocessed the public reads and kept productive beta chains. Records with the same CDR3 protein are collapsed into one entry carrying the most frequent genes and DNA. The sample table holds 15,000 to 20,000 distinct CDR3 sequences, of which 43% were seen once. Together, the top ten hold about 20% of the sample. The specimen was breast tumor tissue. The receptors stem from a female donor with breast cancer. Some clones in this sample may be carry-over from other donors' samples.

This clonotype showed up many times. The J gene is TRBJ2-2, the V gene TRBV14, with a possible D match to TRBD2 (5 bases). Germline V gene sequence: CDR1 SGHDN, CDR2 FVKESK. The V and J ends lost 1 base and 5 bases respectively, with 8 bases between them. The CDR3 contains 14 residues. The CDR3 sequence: CASSQVRGTGELFF. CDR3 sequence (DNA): TGTGCCAGCAGCCAAGTCCGGGGTACCGGGGAGCTGTTTTTT.

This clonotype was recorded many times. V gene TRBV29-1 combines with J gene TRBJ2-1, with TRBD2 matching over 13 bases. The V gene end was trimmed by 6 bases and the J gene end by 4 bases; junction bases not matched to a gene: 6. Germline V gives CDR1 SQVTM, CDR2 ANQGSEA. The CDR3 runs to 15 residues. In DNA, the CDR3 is TGCAGCGTCGGGACTAGCGGGATTCAGTACAATGAGCAGTTCTTC. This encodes CSVGTSGIQYNEQFF.

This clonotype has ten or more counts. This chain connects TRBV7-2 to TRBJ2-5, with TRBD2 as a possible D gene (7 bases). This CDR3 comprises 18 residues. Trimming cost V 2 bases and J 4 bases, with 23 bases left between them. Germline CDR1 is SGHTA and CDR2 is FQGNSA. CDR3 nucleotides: TGTGCCAGCAGCTTAATCCCCCTTAAAGGGGGGGGGGGAGAGACCCAGTACTTC. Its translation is CASSLIPLKGGGGETQYF.

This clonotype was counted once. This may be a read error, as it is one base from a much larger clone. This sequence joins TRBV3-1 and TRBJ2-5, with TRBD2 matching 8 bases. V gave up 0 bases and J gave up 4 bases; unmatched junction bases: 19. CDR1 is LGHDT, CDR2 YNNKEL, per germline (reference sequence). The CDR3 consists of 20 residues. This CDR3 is CASSQEVSAGGRKMGETQYF. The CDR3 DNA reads TGTGCCAGCAGCCAAGAGGTTTCAGCTGGCGGGAGGAAGATGGGAGAGACCCAGTACTTC.